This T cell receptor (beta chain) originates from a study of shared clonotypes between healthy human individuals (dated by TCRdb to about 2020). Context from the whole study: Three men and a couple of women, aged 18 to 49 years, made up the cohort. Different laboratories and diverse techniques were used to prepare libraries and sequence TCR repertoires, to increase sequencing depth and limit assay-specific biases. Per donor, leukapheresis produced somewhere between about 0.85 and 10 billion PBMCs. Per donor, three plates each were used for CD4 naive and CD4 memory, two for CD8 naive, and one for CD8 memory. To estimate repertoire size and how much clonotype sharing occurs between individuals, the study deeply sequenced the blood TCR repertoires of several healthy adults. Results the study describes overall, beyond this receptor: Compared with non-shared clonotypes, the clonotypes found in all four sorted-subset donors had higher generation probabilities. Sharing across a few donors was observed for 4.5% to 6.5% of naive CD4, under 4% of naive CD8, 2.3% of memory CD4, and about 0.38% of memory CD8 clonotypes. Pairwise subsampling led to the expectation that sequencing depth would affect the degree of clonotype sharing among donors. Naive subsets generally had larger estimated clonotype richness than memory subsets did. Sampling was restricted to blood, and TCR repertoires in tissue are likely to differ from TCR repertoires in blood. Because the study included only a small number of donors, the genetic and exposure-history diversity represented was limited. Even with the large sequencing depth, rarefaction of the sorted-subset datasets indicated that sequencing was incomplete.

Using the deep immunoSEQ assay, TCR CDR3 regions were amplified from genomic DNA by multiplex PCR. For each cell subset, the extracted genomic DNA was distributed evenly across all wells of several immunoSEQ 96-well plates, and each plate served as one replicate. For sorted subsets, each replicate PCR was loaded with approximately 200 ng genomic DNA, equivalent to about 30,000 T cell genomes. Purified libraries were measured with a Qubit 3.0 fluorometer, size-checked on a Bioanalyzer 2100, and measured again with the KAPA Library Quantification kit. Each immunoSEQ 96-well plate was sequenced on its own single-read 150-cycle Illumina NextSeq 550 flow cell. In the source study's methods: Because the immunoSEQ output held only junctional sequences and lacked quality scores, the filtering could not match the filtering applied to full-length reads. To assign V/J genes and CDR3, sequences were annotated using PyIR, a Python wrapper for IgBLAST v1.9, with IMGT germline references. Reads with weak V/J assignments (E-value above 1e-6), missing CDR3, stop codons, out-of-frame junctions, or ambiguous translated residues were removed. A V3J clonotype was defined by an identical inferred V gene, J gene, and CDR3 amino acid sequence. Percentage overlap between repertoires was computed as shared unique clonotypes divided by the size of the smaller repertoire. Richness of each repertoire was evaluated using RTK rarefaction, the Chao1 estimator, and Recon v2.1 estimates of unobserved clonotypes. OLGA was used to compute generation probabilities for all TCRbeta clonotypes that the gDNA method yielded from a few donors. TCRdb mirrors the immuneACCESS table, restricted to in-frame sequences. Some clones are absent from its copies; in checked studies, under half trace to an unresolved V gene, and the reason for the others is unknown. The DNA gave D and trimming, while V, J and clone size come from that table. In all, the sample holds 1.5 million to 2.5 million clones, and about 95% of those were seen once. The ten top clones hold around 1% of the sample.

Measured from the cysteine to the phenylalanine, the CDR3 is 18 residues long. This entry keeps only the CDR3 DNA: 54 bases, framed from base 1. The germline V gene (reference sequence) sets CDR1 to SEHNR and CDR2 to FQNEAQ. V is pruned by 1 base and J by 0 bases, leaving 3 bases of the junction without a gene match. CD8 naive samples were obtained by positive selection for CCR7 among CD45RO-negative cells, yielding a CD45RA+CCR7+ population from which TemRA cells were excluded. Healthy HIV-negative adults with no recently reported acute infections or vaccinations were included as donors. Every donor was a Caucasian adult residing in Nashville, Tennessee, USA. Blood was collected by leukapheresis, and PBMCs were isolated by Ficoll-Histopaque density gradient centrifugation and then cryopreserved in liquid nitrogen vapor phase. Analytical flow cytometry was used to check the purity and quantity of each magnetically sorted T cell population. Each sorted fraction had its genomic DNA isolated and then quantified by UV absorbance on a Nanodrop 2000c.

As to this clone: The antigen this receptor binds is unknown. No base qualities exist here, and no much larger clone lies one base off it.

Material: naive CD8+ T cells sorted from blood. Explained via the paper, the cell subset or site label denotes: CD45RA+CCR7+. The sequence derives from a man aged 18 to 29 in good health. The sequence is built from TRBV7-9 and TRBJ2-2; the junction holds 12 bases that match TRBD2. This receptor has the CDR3 CASSLDPSGRANTGELFF. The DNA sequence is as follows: TGTGCCAGCAGCTTAGACCCTAGCGGGAGGGCGAACACCGGGGAGCTGTTTTTT.